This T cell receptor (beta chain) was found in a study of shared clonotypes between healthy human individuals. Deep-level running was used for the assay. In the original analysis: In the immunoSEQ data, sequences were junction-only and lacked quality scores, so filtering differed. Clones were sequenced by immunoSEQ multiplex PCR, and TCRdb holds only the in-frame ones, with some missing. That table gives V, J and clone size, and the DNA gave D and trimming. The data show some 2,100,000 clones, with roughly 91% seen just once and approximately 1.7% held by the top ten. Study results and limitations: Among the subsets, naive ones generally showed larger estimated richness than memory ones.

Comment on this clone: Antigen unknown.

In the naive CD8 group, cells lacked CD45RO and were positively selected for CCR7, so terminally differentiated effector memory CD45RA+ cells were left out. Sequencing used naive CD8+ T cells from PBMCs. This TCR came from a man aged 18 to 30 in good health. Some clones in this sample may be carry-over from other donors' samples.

CDR3: CASMAGPYEQYF. DNA for the CDR3: TGTGCCAGCATGGCCGGGCCCTACGAGCAGTACTTC. The chain links TRBV28 to TRBJ2-7, with D uncertain. Germline CDR1 MDHEN, CDR2 SYDVKM. This CDR3 has 12 residues. Trimming removed 7 bases from V and 2 bases from J, with 9 bases in between.